Listed below are T cell receptor beta chains from one sample, sequenced in a study of spatial heterogeneity in lung cancer. TCRdb processed the 5' RACE reads anew with MiXCR; each CDR3 protein has one entry. The repertoire holds about 75,000 distinct CDR3 sequences, 13% seen once, with 6.5% to 7.5% in the top ten. Sequencing was performed on PBMCs, taken at surgery. These TCRs come from a male donor with early-stage non-small cell lung cancer. The CDR3 runs from the conserved cysteine through the conserved F or W. A D gene is named only where the DNA matches it firmly. Clone sizes are given selectively: once, few, many, or a class where the clone is expanded.

clone_size	v_call	j_call	d_call	cdr3_nt	cdr3_aa
few	TRBV2	TRBJ2-7	-	TGTGCCAGCGGAGAGCAGTACTTC	CASGEQYF
few	TRBV20-1	TRBJ2-2	-	TGCAGTGCTAAGATTGCACATTCGAACACCGGGGAGCTGTTTTTT	CSAKIAHSNTGELFF
-	TRBV5-1	TRBJ1-1	-	TGCGCCAGCAGCCTACTTCTCAACAGGAGCCCTGAAGCTTTCTTT	CASSLLLNRSPEAFF
many	TRBV19	TRBJ2-3	TRBD2	TGTGCCAGTAGTATACCCGGGAGGGCCACAGATACGCAGTATTTT	CASSIPGRATDTQYF
-	TRBV7-9	TRBJ2-3	-	TGTGCCAGCAGCTTCCCCCTCACAGATACGCAGTATTTT	CASSFPLTDTQYF
few	TRBV19	TRBJ2-7	-	TGTGCCAGTAGTATAGTCGGAGGTTCTAACGAGCAGTACTTC	CASSIVGGSNEQYF
many	TRBV4-3	TRBJ2-3	-	TGCGCCAGCAGCCAAGAGTGGGGGTCTGGGGATACGCAGTATTTT	CASSQEWGSGDTQYF
-	TRBV7-6	TRBJ1-2	-	TGTGCCAGCAGCTTAGGGACAAGCCATGGCTACACCTTC	CASSLGTSHGYTF
few	TRBV7-8	TRBJ2-1	TRBD1	TGTGCCAGCAGCCCCCAGAGGGGGCCCTACAATGAGCAGTTCTTC	CASSPQRGPYNEQFF
-	TRBV3-1	TRBJ2-7	-	TGTGCCAGCAGCCAAGGGGGGGTCTCCTACGAGCAGTACTTC	CASSQGGVSYEQYF
-	TRBV12-3/TRBV12-4	TRBJ1-5	TRBD1	TGTGCCAGCACTATCCTGGGACAGGGGGCCCAGCCCCAGCATTTT	CASTILGQGAQPQHF
many	TRBV28	TRBJ1-1	-	TGTGCCAGCAGTTTTCTGGCAGACGAAGCTTTCTTT	CASSFLADEAFF
few	TRBV12-3/TRBV12-4	TRBJ1-1	-	TGTGCCAGCACTCAAAAGTGGAACACTGAAGCTTTCTTT	CASTQKWNTEAFF
few	TRBV5-1	TRBJ2-7	TRBD1	TGCGCCAGCAGCGCACAGGGGACCAACTACGAGCAGTACTTC	CASSAQGTNYEQYF
many	TRBV7-2	TRBJ2-1	TRBD2	TGTGCCAGCAGCTCTAGGACTAGCGGGAGCAATGAGCAGTTCTTC	CASSSRTSGSNEQFF
many	TRBV12-3/TRBV12-4	TRBJ2-1	TRBD1	TGTGCCAGCAGCATCAGACAGGGCTACAATGAGCAGTTCTTC	CASSIRQGYNEQFF
once	TRBV5-1	TRBJ2-2	-	TGCGCCAGCAGCTTGTCGGGGCTAGGCAGGTTCCCCGGAGAGCTGTTTTTT	CASSLSGLGRFPGELFF
many	TRBV5-1	TRBJ2-1	-	TGCGCCAGCAGCTTGGACGGGACGGAGTACAATGAGCAGTTCTTC	CASSLDGTEYNEQFF
-	TRBV19	TRBJ2-2	-	TGTGCCAGTAGTATAGTCGCAGGCTTGAACACCGGGGAGCTGTTTTTT	CASSIVAGLNTGELFF
once	TRBV20-1	TRBJ2-1	-	TGCAGTGCTAGTACGACGGGAGTACCCTACAATGAGCAGTTCTTC	CSASTTGVPYNEQFF
few	TRBV18	TRBJ2-1	-	TGTGCCAGCTCACCCTCAGGGGATGAGCAGTTCTTC	CASSPSGDEQFF
-	TRBV7-9	TRBJ2-2	-	TGTGCCAGCAGCTTAGCGGGAAGGCCCGGGGAGCTGTTTTTT	CASSLAGRPGELFF
few	TRBV7-9	TRBJ2-1	-	TGTGCCAGCAGCTTAACCAGCCAGTACAATGAGCAGTTCTTC	CASSLTSQYNEQFF
few	TRBV6-2/TRBV6-3	TRBJ2-7	-	TGTGCCAGCAGTTCCGGGAGGGGGACAGAAACCTACGAGCAGTACTTC	CASSSGRGTETYEQYF
few	TRBV20-1	TRBJ1-1	-	TGCAGTGCTAGAGATTGGGGATCCACTGAAGCTTTCTTT	CSARDWGSTEAFF
-	TRBV7-2	TRBJ2-7	-	TGTGCCAGCAGCTTACTGAACTACGAGCAGTACTTC	CASSLLNYEQYF
few	TRBV7-9	TRBJ1-2	TRBD1	TGTGCCAGCAGCTCCTACCAGGGGGCTAACTATGGCTACACCTTC	CASSSYQGANYGYTF
-	TRBV7-2	TRBJ2-1	TRBD2	TGTGCCAGCAGCTTAGTTTCTAGCGGGGGGTCCTACAATGAGCAGTTCTTC	CASSLVSSGGSYNEQFF
few	TRBV7-9	TRBJ2-3	-	TGTGCCAGCAGCTTAAGCACCCTCACAGATACGCAGTATTTT	CASSLSTLTDTQYF
few	TRBV5-1	TRBJ2-7	-	TGCGCCAGCAGGTTGGGGCCCCTCGACGAGCAGTACTTC	CASRLGPLDEQYF
-	TRBV5-4	TRBJ2-6	TRBD1	TGTGCCAGCAGCCCGGGACAGGGGATGTACGGGGCCAACGTCCTGACTTTC	CASSPGQGMYGANVLTF
-	TRBV9	TRBJ2-2	-	TGTGCCAGCAGCGTAGGAGGTCCCTTCCCCTACTCCGGGGAGCTGTTTTTT	CASSVGGPFPYSGELFF
many	TRBV5-6	TRBJ1-2	-	TGTGCCAGCAGCCCGAGGGGTGGTGGTGGCTATGGCTACACCTTC	CASSPRGGGGYGYTF
many	TRBV7-2	TRBJ1-1	-	TGTGCCAGCAGCTTAGTCTCTCCCTGGGGTCACACTGAAGCTTTCTTT	CASSLVSPWGHTEAFF
many	TRBV19	TRBJ2-1	TRBD2	TGTGCCAGTAGTACTTCTAGCGGGAATAATGAGCAGTTCTTC	CASSTSSGNNEQFF
many	TRBV3-1	TRBJ2-5	-	TGTGCCAGCAGCCAGAAAAAGGCCGGATCCTTCCAAGAGACCCAGTACTTC	CASSQKKAGSFQETQYF
few	TRBV20-1	TRBJ1-1	-	TGCAGTGCTAGAAATCTCGGCCCCGGGGCCAACACTGAAGCTTTCTTT	CSARNLGPGANTEAFF
-	TRBV5-1	TRBJ2-5	-	TGCGCCAGCAGCTTGGAACCGAGACTTAAAGAGACCCAGTACTTC	CASSLEPRLKETQYF
-	TRBV6-2/TRBV6-3	TRBJ2-7	TRBD1	TGTGCCACCCCGGGACAGGGTGACTACGAGCAGTACTTC	CATPGQGDYEQYF
-	TRBV7-9	TRBJ1-5	-	TGTGCCAGCAGCTTATCGGGAAGGGGGAATCAGCCCCAGCATTTT	CASSLSGRGNQPQHF
many	TRBV7-9	TRBJ1-6	TRBD1	TGTGCCAGCAGCCCGTACGTGGGGACAGGGGTTTATAATTCACCCCTCCACTTT	CASSPYVGTGVYNSPLHF
-	TRBV7-2	TRBJ1-1	TRBD1	TGTGCCAGCAGCGTAGGGGGCTCTGTGAACACTGAAGCTTTCTTT	CASSVGGSVNTEAFF
many	TRBV3-1	TRBJ2-1	-	TGTGCCAGCAGCCAAAACTTGGATGAGCAGTTCTTC	CASSQNLDEQFF
once	TRBV6-5	TRBJ2-3	-	TGTGCCAGCAGTTACTTTTCTGCAGATACGCAGTATTTT	CASSYFSADTQYF
-	TRBV6-2/TRBV6-3	TRBJ2-5	-	TGTGCCAGCAGTTATGACGCTATGCACGGCTACCAGGCGGAGACCCAGTACTTC	CASSYDAMHGYQAETQYF
few	TRBV9	TRBJ2-3	-	TGTGCCAGCAGCGGGTTAGCGGCTAGCACAGATACGCAGTATTTT	CASSGLAASTDTQYF
few	TRBV5-1	TRBJ2-7	TRBD1	TGCGCCAGCAGCTTGGATAGGGGGCTAGTCGAGCAGTACTTC	CASSLDRGLVEQYF
-	TRBV28	TRBJ1-2	-	TGTGCCAGCACCCAACTTGGGTCGTTGACCTATGGCTACACCTTC	CASTQLGSLTYGYTF
-	TRBV25-1	TRBJ2-1	TRBD2	TGTGCCAGCAGTTACCCGAGGGGACTAGCGGGAGCGAGCGAGCAGTTCTTC	CASSYPRGLAGASEQFF
-	TRBV20-1	TRBJ2-7	-	TGCAGTGCTAGGTCCACAGGGTCCTACGAGCAGTACTTC	CSARSTGSYEQYF
-	TRBV9	TRBJ2-3	TRBD1	TGTGCCAGCAGCGCCAGACAGGGGTCTAGCACAGATACGCAGTATTTT	CASSARQGSSTDTQYF
medium-sized	TRBV30	TRBJ2-7	-	TGTGCCTGGAGTGGGCAAGGGGCCTACGAGCAGTACTTC	CAWSGQGAYEQYF